This T cell receptor (beta chain) was captured by sequencing in a study of control samples from healthy donors and cancer patients. V shed 3 bases and J 4 bases; nucleotides not matched to a gene: 5. Germline lookup yields CDR1 SQVTM and CDR2 ANQGSEA. This CDR3 is 15 amino acids long. Only in-frame clones appear in the TCRdb table, and some are missing; sequencing was by immunoSEQ multiplex PCR. The profile shows approximately 180,000 clones, about 91% of them singletons. Sequenced material: blood. The chain links TRBV29-1 to TRBJ2-1, with 11 positions matching TRBD2. The sequence derives from a middle-aged woman in good health. The CDR3 is CSVEETSGVYNEQFF. The CDR3, as DNA: TGCAGCGTTGAGGAGACTAGCGGGGTTTACAATGAGCAGTTCTTC.